These T cell receptor beta chains were read from a single sample in a study of blood T cells in healthy people across ages. TCRdb redid the calling of the 5' RACE reads with MiXCR, one entry per CDR3 protein. Seen here are around 520,000 distinct CDR3 sequences, over 25% observed once, and the top ten hold approximately 3.6%. These data are also associated with another study on T cells of mothers and their children.

The sequenced sample was blood. Source of these receptors: a boy younger than 10 in good health. Both conserved end residues are part of each CDR3. Fields, in order: J gene, V gene, CDR3 length, CDR3 protein.

j_gene: TRBJ1-1; v_gene: TRBV7-2; len: 13; CDR3aa: CASSLVHGAEAFF
j_gene: TRBJ2-7; v_gene: TRBV10-3; len: 17; CDR3aa: CAITPGLAGEGSYEQYF
j_gene: TRBJ2-3; v_gene: TRBV7-9; len: 16; CDR3aa: CASSTRLAGDTDTQYF
j_gene: TRBJ1-2; v_gene: TRBV12-3/TRBV12-4; len: 14; CDR3aa: CASSLGGMGYGYTF
j_gene: TRBJ2-7; v_gene: TRBV12-3/TRBV12-4; len: 12; CDR3aa: CASSFYPYEQYF
j_gene: TRBJ1-6; v_gene: TRBV7-2; len: 16; CDR3aa: CASSLLSDRGNSPLHF
j_gene: TRBJ1-1; v_gene: TRBV7-9; len: 12; CDR3aa: CAHGGWGTEAFF
j_gene: TRBJ2-6; v_gene: TRBV7-3; len: 16; CDR3aa: CASSTDSSSGANVLTF
j_gene: TRBJ2-5; v_gene: TRBV3-1; len: 15; CDR3aa: CASSPWTSGGGTQYF
j_gene: TRBJ1-1; v_gene: TRBV7-2; len: 14; CDR3aa: CASSLVPANTEAFF
j_gene: TRBJ2-7; v_gene: TRBV20-1; len: 13; CDR3aa: CSAVASLKYEQYF
j_gene: TRBJ2-2; v_gene: TRBV4-1; len: 13; CDR3aa: CASSQISTGELFF
j_gene: TRBJ2-2; v_gene: TRBV20-1; len: 14; CDR3aa: CSARARPNTGELFF
j_gene: TRBJ2-7; v_gene: TRBV27; len: 17; CDR3aa: CASSLSIGDYHFYEQYF
j_gene: NA; v_gene: TRBV29-1; len: 11; CDR3aa: CSGSRGLEQYF
j_gene: TRBJ2-3; v_gene: TRBV9; len: 15; CDR3aa: CASSRSGVGADTQYF
j_gene: TRBJ2-2; v_gene: TRBV13; len: 22; CDR3aa: CASSSTLGTSGGASKFTGELFF
j_gene: TRBJ2-2; v_gene: TRBV30; len: 18; CDR3aa: CAWSEILNGWPRAGELFF
j_gene: TRBJ2-1; v_gene: TRBV9; len: 16; CDR3aa: CASSVVREWGHNEQFF
j_gene: TRBJ1-5; v_gene: TRBV21-1; len: 12; CDR3aa: CASSKGDQPQHF
j_gene: NA; v_gene: TRBV20-1; len: 13; CDR3aa: CSASSGGNDEQFF
j_gene: TRBJ2-7; v_gene: TRBV29-1; len: 11; CDR3aa: CSVQRDYEQYF
j_gene: TRBJ2-5; v_gene: TRBV6-5; len: 14; CDR3aa: CASSYSSMEETQYF
j_gene: NA; v_gene: TRBV12-3/TRBV12-4; len: 13; CDR3aa: CASSLSGGEEQYF
j_gene: TRBJ2-5; v_gene: TRBV5-1; len: 17; CDR3aa: CASSLGTSGRGGSEQYF
j_gene: TRBJ1-2; v_gene: TRBV29-1; len: 13; CDR3aa: CSVYDRGAYGYTF
j_gene: TRBJ2-1; v_gene: TRBV15; len: 15; CDR3aa: CATSRGGGTYNEQFF
j_gene: TRBJ1-2; v_gene: TRBV6-5; len: 14; CDR3aa: CASRDWTGSGGYTF
j_gene: NA; v_gene: TRBV24-1; len: 14; CDR3aa: CATSSDGNDNEQFF
j_gene: TRBJ1-3; v_gene: TRBV7-9; len: 12; CDR3aa: CASSLSGNTIYF
j_gene: TRBJ2-5; v_gene: TRBV3-1; len: 13; CDR3aa: CASSHPRSETQYF
j_gene: TRBJ2-3; v_gene: TRBV14; len: 21; CDR3aa: CASSRIAGTSGVPSSTDTQYF
j_gene: TRBJ2-5; v_gene: TRBV12-3/TRBV12-4; len: 18; CDR3aa: CASSLAPAPFSPRETQYF
j_gene: TRBJ2-3; v_gene: TRBV20-1; len: 20; CDR3aa: CSVMAELAGGLLEGTDTQYF
j_gene: TRBJ2-2; v_gene: TRBV12-3/TRBV12-4; len: 14; CDR3aa: CASSFGRVNGELFF
j_gene: TRBJ1-2; v_gene: TRBV7-9; len: 16; CDR3aa: CASSLGTGAPSYGYTF
j_gene: NA; v_gene: TRBV3-1; len: 16; CDR3aa: CASSQAGGIGVYEQYF
j_gene: TRBJ2-3; v_gene: TRBV10-3; len: 15; CDR3aa: CAISDSGGSTDTQYF
j_gene: TRBJ2-3; v_gene: TRBV5-1; len: 16; CDR3aa: CASSLDLAGATDTQYF
j_gene: TRBJ2-5; v_gene: TRBV27; len: 14; CDR3aa: CASFPSGGGETQNF
j_gene: TRBJ2-3; v_gene: TRBV12-3/TRBV12-4; len: 15; CDR3aa: CASSHRGLSTDTQYF
j_gene: TRBJ2-3; v_gene: TRBV10-3; len: 15; CDR3aa: CAISSTPSSTDTQYF
j_gene: TRBJ1-2; v_gene: TRBV10-3; len: 13; CDR3aa: CAIRITGVAGYTF
j_gene: TRBJ2-1; v_gene: TRBV7-2; len: 20; CDR3aa: CASRSLGRDYVLGSYNEQFF
j_gene: TRBJ2-1; v_gene: TRBV7-2; len: 14; CDR3aa: CASSFPDIYNEQFF
j_gene: NA; v_gene: TRBV10-1; len: 14; CDR3aa: CASSESPGGYEQYF
j_gene: TRBJ1-6; v_gene: TRBV11-2; len: 16; CDR3aa: CASSLSPEPANSPLHF